A selection of T cell receptor beta chains follows, all from one sample in a study of blood T cell repertoires in COVID-19. This table comes from immunoSEQ multiplex PCR, and its TCRdb copy is limited to in-frame clones, with some not included. The sample shows about 310,000 clones, about 89% of them seen only once. Sample: peripheral blood. The receptors derive from a woman aged 45-59 years who had recovered from COVID-19. The CDR3 runs from the conserved cysteine through the conserved F or W. The order of the fields is clone size, V gene, D gene, J gene, CDR3 protein, CDR3 DNA. A D gene is named only where the DNA matches it firmly. The size entry is marked missing in some rows and otherwise reads once, few, many or a size class.

size: NA; V: TRBV2; D: NA; J: TRBJ1-1; CDR3: CASKFETGLNTEAFF; DNA: TGTGCCAGCAAATTCGAGACAGGTTTGAACACTGAAGCTTTCTTT
size: NA; V: TRBV5-1; D: NA; J: TRBJ2-6; CDR3: CATRSQGSSGANVLTF; DNA: TGCGCCACCAGAAGCCAGGGCTCCTCTGGGGCCAACGTCCTGACTTTC
size: NA; V: TRBV19; D: NA; J: TRBJ2-3; CDR3: CASSILEEPDTQYF; DNA: TGTGCCAGTAGTATCCTAGAGGAGCCAGATACGCAGTATTTT
size: NA; V: TRBV2; D: NA; J: TRBJ2-2; CDR3: CASSELNGELFF; DNA: TGTGCCAGCAGTGAATTAAACGGGGAGCTGTTTTTT
size: NA; V: TRBV19; D: NA; J: TRBJ2-5; CDR3: CASSKGGRQETQYF; DNA: TGTGCCAGTAGTAAAGGGGGACGCCAAGAGACCCAGTACTTC
size: few; V: TRBV27; D: NA; J: TRBJ1-1; CDR3: CASSLYLQGNTEAFF; DNA: TGTGCCAGCAGTTTATATTTGCAGGGGAACACTGAAGCTTTCTTT
size: NA; V: TRBV7-3; D: TRBD2; J: TRBJ2-2; CDR3: CASSRTSGNVDTGELFF; DNA: TGTGCCAGCAGCCGGACTAGCGGGAACGTAGACACCGGGGAGCTGTTTTTT
size: NA; V: TRBV19; D: NA; J: TRBJ1-2; CDR3: CASIPSGGTLGYTF; DNA: TGTGCCAGCATCCCTTCGGGGGGTACCTTGGGCTACACCTTC
size: NA; V: TRBV4-2; D: TRBD1; J: TRBJ1-1; CDR3: CASSSAQGYSTEAFF; DNA: TGTGCCAGCAGCAGTGCACAGGGGTATTCGACTGAAGCTTTCTTT
size: NA; V: TRBV6-5; D: NA; J: TRBJ2-7; CDR3: CASSPGALRREQYF; DNA: TGTGCCAGCTCCCCAGGGGCCCTTAGGCGCGAGCAGTACTTC
size: NA; V: TRBV6-8; D: TRBD2; J: TRBJ2-7; CDR3: CASSYTGLGHEQYF; DNA: TGTGCCAGCAGTTACACGGGACTAGGGCACGAGCAGTACTTC
size: NA; V: TRBV5-4; D: TRBD1; J: TRBJ2-3; CDR3: CASSSMGTGAYYNTDTQYF; DNA: TGTGCCAGCTCCTCTATGGGGACAGGGGCATATTATAACACAGATACGCAGTATTTT
size: NA; V: TRBV30; D: NA; J: TRBJ2-1; CDR3: CAWSTRANEQFF; DNA: TGTGCCTGGAGTACTAGAGCCAATGAGCAGTTCTTC
size: NA; V: TRBV18; D: NA; J: TRBJ2-3; CDR3: CASSPSDTQYF; DNA: TGTGCCAGCTCACCCTCGGATACGCAGTATTTT
size: NA; V: TRBV6-5; D: NA; J: TRBJ1-6; CDR3: CASSAGQDRSPLHF; DNA: TGTGCCTCCTCAGCGGGGCAGGACAGATCACCCCTCCACTTT
size: NA; V: TRBV9; D: NA; J: TRBJ2-1; CDR3: CASSGDSTYNEQFF; DNA: TGTGCCAGCAGCGGGGACTCAACCTACAATGAGCAGTTCTTC
size: NA; V: TRBV19; D: TRBD1; J: TRBJ1-2; CDR3: CASSPTGVNGYTF; DNA: TGTGCCAGTAGCCCGACAGGGGTCAATGGCTACACCTTC
size: NA; V: TRBV5-4; D: NA; J: TRBJ1-2; CDR3: CASSTPGTSRGYTF; DNA: TGTGCCAGCAGCACTCCCGGGACATCGCGCGGCTACACCTTC
size: NA; V: TRBV9; D: NA; J: TRBJ2-7; CDR3: CASSVEWGGDEQYF; DNA: TGTGCCAGCAGCGTAGAATGGGGGGGCGACGAGCAGTACTTC
size: few; V: TRBV6-5; D: NA; J: TRBJ2-2; CDR3: CASRRPNTGELFF; DNA: TGTGCCAGCAGGCGGCCGAACACCGGGGAGCTGTTTTTT
size: NA; V: TRBV7-2; D: NA; J: TRBJ2-7; CDR3: CASGPGSLVEQYF; DNA: TGTGCCAGCGGCCCGGGGTCACTAGTGGAGCAGTACTTC
size: few; V: TRBV11-2; D: NA; J: TRBJ1-4; CDR3: CASSLVGGRAEKLFF; DNA: TGTGCCAGCAGCTTAGTGGGGGGGCGTGCGGAAAAACTGTTTTTT